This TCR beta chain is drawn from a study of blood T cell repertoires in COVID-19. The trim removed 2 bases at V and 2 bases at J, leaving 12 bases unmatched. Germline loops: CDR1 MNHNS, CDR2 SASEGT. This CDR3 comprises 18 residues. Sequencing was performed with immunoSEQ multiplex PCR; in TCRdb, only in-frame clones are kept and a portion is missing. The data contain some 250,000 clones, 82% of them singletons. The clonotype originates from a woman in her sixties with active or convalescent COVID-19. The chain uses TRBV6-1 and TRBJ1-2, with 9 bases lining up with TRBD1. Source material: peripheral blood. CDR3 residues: CASSETRRQGVGNYGYTF. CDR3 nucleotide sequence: TGTGCCAGCAGTGAAACCCGCCGACAGGGGGTTGGGAACTATGGCTACACCTTC.